The present T cell receptor (beta chain) was sequenced within a study of blood T cell repertoires in COVID-19. Study-level information: Spain, Italy and the United States supplied samples that represented acute and convalescent COVID-19.

In germline, CDR1 is LNHDA, CDR2 SQIVND (reference sequence). This CDR3 has 15 residues. Trimming removed 0 bases at V and 5 bases at J, with 11 bases between. Measured with immunoSEQ multiplex PCR; TCRdb has only the in-frame clones, and not every one. The repertoire holds around 200,000 clones, with roughly 85% as singletons. V usage is TRBV19 and J usage is TRBJ2-1; D is undetermined. This clonotype originated in a woman aged 18-29 years who had recovered from COVID-19. Sequences were obtained from peripheral blood. CDR3 coding DNA: TGTGCCAGTAGTATAGATCTATTTGTGAACAATGAGCAGTTCTTC. It yields the protein CASSIDLFVNNEQFF.